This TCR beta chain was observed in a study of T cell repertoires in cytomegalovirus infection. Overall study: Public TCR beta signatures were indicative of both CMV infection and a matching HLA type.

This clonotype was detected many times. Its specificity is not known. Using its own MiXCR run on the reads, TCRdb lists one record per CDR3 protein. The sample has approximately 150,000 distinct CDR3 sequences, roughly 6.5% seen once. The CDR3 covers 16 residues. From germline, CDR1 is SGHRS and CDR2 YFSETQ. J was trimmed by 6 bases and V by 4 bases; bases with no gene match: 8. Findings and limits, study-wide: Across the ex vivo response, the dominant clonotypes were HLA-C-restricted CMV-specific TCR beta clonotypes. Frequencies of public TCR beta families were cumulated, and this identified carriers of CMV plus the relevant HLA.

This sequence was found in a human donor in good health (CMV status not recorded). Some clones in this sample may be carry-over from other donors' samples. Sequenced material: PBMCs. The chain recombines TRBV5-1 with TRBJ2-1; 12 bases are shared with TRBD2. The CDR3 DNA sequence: TGCGCCAGCAGCGCGGGACTAGCGGGTCCCGGCAATGAGCAGTTCTTC. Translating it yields CASSAGLAGPGNEQFF.